What follows is one T cell receptor (beta chain) and its context. CDR3 length equals 15 residues. The germline V gene has CDR1 SGHVS and CDR2 FNYEAQ. V shed 5 bases and J shed 2 bases, with 16 bases lying between them. The data were obtained in a study of blood T cell repertoires in COVID-19. Study details: The United States, Italy and Spain were the sources of the acute and convalescent COVID-19 samples. T cells, B-cell-depleted T cells, or PBMCs provided the cDNA or gDNA that served as material.

Source study methods: Estimates of nucleated cell counts were drawn from the amplification of reference gene primers. TCRdb keeps only in-frame clones here, not all; method: immunoSEQ multiplex PCR. V and J calls and clone size are those listed in that table; D and trimming were worked out from the DNA. The sample yields more than 55,000 clones, about 87% seen once. The material sequenced was peripheral blood. The chain uses TRBV7-6 and TRBJ2-7, with TRBD2 as a possible D gene (7 bases). The TCR was taken from a human donor with active COVID-19. The donor label of this sample is uncertain. The CDR3 DNA follows: TGTGCCAGCAGCCTAGGGGGGGGAGTTACCTACGAGCAGTACTTC. It is translated as CASSLGGGVTYEQYF.